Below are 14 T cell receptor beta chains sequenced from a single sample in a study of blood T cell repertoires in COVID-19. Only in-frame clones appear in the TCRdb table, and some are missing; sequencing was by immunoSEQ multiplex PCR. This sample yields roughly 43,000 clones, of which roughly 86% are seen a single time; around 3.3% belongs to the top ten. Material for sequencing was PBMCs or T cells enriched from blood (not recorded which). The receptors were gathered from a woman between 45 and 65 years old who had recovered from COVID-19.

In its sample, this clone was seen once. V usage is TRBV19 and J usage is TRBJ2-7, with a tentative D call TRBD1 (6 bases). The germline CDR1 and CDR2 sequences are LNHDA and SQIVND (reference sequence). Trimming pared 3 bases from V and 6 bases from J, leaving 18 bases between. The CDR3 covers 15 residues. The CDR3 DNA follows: TGTGCCAGTAGTATCGGATGGACCAGGGGATCCGAGCAGTACTTC. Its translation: CASSIGWTRGSEQYF.

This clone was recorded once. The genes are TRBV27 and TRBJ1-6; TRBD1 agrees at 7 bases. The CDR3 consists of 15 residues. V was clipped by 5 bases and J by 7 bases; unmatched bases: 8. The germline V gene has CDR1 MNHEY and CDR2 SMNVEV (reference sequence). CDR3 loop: CASSAPGQKNSPLHF. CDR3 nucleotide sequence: TGTGCCAGCAGTGCCCCGGGACAGAAAAATTCACCCCTCCACTTT.

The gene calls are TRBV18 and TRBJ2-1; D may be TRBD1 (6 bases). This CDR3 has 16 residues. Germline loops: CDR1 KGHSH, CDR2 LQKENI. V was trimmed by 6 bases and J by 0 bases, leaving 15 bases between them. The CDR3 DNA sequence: TGTGCCAGCTCCCTCAATACAGGGAGCTCCTACAATGAGCAGTTCTTC. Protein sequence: CASSLNTGSSYNEQFF.

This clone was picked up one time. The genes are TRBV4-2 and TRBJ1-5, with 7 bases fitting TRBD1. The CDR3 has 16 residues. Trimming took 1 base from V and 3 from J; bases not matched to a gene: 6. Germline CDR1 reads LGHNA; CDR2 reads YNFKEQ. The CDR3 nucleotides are TGTGCCAGCAGCCAAGGGGTGGGACAGAACAATCAGCCCCAGCATTTT. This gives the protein CASSQGVGQNNQPQHF.

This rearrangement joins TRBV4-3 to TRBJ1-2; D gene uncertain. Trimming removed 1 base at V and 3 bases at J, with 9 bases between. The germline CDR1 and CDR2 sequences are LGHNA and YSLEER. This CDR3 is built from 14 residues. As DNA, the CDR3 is TGCGCCAGCAGCCAAGTAAACGGGTACTATGGCTACACCTTC. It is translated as CASSQVNGYYGYTF.

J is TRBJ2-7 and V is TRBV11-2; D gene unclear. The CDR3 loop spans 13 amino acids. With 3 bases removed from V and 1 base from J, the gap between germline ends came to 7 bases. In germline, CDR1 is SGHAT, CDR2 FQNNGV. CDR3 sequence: CASSLVYSYEQYF. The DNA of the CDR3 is TGTGCCAGCAGCTTGGTCTATTCCTACGAGCAGTACTTC. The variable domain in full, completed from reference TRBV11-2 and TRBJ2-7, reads EAGVAQSPRYKIIEKRQSVAFWCNPISGHATLYWYQQILGQGPKLLIQFQNNGVVDDSQLPKDRFSAERLKGVDSTLKIQPAKLEDSAVYLCASSLVYSYEQYFGPGTRLTVT.

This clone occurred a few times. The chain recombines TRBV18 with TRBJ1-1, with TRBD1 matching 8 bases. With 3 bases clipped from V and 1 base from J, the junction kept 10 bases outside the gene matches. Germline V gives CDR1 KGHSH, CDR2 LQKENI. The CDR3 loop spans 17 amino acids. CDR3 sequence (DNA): TGTGCCAGCTCACCCTGGGATCAGGGGGCTTGGAACACTGAAGCTTTCTTT. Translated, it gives CASSPWDQGAWNTEAFF.

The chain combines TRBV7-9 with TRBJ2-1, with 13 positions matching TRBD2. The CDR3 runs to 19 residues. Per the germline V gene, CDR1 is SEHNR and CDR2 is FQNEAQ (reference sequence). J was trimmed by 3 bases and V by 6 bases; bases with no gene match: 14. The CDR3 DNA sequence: TGTGCCAGCAGAACCGGACTAGCGGGGGCCCGCCTTATCTACAATGAGCAGTTCTTC. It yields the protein CASRTGLAGARLIYNEQFF.

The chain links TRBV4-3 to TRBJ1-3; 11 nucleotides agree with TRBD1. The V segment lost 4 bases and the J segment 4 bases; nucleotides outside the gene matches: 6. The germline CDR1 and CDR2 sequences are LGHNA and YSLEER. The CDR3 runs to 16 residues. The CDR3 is CASSLGQGAGGNTIYF. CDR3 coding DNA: TGCGCCAGCAGCCTCGGACAGGGGGCTGGGGGAAACACCATATATTTT.

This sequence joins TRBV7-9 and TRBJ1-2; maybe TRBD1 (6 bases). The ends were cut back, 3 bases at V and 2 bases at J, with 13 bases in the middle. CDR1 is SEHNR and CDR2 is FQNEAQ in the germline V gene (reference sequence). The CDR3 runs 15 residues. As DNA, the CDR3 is TGTGCCAGCAGCTTCGGGACACCTAGAAACTATGGCTACACCTTC. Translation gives CASSFGTPRNYGYTF. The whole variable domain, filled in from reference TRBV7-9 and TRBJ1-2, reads DTGVSQNPRHKITKRGQNVTFRCDPISEHNRLYWYRQTLGQGPEFLTYFQNEAQLEKSRLLSDRFSAERPKGSFSTLEIQRTEQGDSAMYLCASSFGTPRNYGYTFGSGTRLTVV.

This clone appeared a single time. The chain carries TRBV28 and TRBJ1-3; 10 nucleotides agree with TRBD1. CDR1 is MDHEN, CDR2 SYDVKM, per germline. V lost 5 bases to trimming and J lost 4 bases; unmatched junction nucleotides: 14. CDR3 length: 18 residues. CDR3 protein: CASSAGAATGGGGNTIYF. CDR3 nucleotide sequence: TGTGCCAGCAGTGCTGGGGCGGCGACAGGGGGCGGAGGAAACACCATATATTTT.

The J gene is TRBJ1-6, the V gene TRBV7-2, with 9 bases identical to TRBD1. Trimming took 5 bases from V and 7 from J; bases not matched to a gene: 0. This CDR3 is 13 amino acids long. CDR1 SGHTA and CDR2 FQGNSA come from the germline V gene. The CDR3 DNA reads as TGTGCCAGCAGCGGACAGGGGAATTCACCCCTCCACTTT. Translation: CASSGQGNSPLHF.

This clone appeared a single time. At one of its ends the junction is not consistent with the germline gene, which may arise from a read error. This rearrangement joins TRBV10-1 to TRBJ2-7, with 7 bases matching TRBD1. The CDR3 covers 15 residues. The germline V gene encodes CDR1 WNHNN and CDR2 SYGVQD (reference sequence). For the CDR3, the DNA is TGCACCAGCAGTGAGTCGGGACAGAGCTCCTACGAGCAGTACTTC. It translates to CTSSESGQSSYEQYF.

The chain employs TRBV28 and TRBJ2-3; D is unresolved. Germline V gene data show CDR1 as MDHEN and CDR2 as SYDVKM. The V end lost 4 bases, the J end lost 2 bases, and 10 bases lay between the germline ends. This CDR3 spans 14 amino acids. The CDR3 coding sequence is TGTGCCAGCAGTTCCCCGCACTCCACAGATACGCAGTATTTT. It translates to CASSSPHSTDTQYF. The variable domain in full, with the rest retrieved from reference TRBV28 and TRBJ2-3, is DVKVTQSSRYLVKRTGEKVFLECVQDMDHENMFWYRQDPGLGLRLIYFSYDVKMKEKGDIPEGYSVSREKKERFSLILESASTNQTSMYLCASSSPHSTDTQYFGPGTRLTVL.